The TCR beta chain described here comes from a study of early T cells in non-severe SARS-CoV-2 infection. Germline CDR1 reads DFQATT; CDR2 reads SNEGSKA (reference sequence). The V and J ends lost 3 bases and 1 base, in that order; junction bases with no gene match: 1. The CDR3 spans 13 residues. MiXCR was run by TCRdb on the 5' RACE reads, yielding one entry per CDR3 protein. The table shows some 56,000 distinct CDR3 sequences, with roughly 10% occurring only once. This clonotype was observed at least ten times. Material: whole blood. The chain recombines TRBV20-1 with TRBJ2-7; TRBD2 agrees at 9 bases. The receptor's source is an adult who was a healthcare worker with PCR-confirmed SARS-CoV-2 infection or an uninfected control (not recorded which). CDR3 in DNA: TGCAGTGCTAGGACTAGCGGTTCCTACGAGCAGTACTTC. Encoded protein: CSARTSGSYEQYF.